What follows are 9 T cell receptor beta chains derived from one specimen sequenced in a study of human T cells and chemical hapten exposure. TCRdb reprocessed the RACE reads with MiXCR, giving one entry per CDR3 protein. The sample has some 70,000 distinct CDR3 sequences, approximately 11% seen once; the top ten hold about 5%. The time point was: pre-sensitization, week 0. This sample's treatment: therapeutic diphenylcyclopropenone sensitization with weekly scalp DPC. The sample in question was whole blood, obtained in connection with sensitization to the hapten diphenylcyclopropenone (DPC). These receptors were obtained from a woman between 45 and 65 years old with alopecia areata. Some clones in this sample may be carry-over from other donors' samples.

This clonotype has at least ten counts. The CDR3 DNA reads TGTGCCAGCCTCCCGACGTTTACAGGGGATCGGAATTCACCCCTCCACTTT. Residues: CASLPTFTGDRNSPLHF. The chain carries TRBV19 and TRBJ1-6; 7 positions match TRBD1. Looked up from germline, CDR1 is LNHDA and CDR2 is SQIVND (reference sequence). The V gene end was trimmed by 9 bases and the J gene end by 7 bases; junction bases not matched to a gene: 18. The CDR3 contains 17 residues.

This clonotype was detected ten times or more. In nucleotides, the CDR3 is TGTGCCAGCAGTTTCGGGACGGGGAGAACGCTCCAAGAGACCCAGTACTTC. This translates into CASSFGTGRTLQETQYF. The chain links TRBV12-3 or TRBV12-4 to TRBJ2-5; D possibly uses TRBD1 or TRBD2 (5 bases each). The ends were cut back, 3 bases at V and 1 base at J, with 18 bases in the middle. The CDR3 runs to 17 residues.

This clonotype was seen only a few times. J is TRBJ2-3 and V is TRBV11-3; 9 nucleotides agree with TRBD2. Germline CDR1 reads SGHNT; CDR2 reads YENEEA. The CDR3 spans 14 residues. The V segment lost 4 bases and the J segment 7 bases; nucleotides outside the gene matches: 6. For the CDR3, the DNA is TGTGCCAGCAGCTCGGGACTAGCCCCTAATACGCAGTATTTT. Translated, it gives CASSSGLAPNTQYF.

The sample holds a few counts of this clonotype. The V gene is TRBV11-3, the J gene TRBJ1-5, with D possibly matching TRBD1 (5 bases). V was clipped by 5 bases and J by 4 bases, with 24 bases between them. The germline V gene encodes CDR1 SGHNT and CDR2 YENEEA. The CDR3 totals 18 residues. DNA for the CDR3: TGTGCCAGCAGCCTCCTATCGGGGCTCCGCCTCCGTAATCAGCCCCAGCATTTT. Its protein product is CASSLLSGLRLRNQPQHF.

CDR3 protein: CSAGDRAHEQYF. For the CDR3, the DNA is TGCAGCGCTGGGGACAGGGCCCACGAGCAGTACTTC. The chain links TRBV29-1 to TRBJ2-7; 9 bases are a match to TRBD1. This CDR3 has 12 residues. The germline CDR1 and CDR2 sequences are SQVTM and ANQGSEA. J was trimmed by 5 bases and V by 7 bases; bases with no gene match: 6.

This clonotype was seen repeatedly, ten times or more. The rearrangement links TRBV7-9 to TRBJ2-5; the D is unclear. The V end was cut by 3 bases, the J end by 5 bases, with 7 bases between. The germline V gene has CDR1 SEHNR and CDR2 FQNEAQ (reference sequence). CDR3 length: 12 residues. CDR3 protein: CASSFPVETQYF. The CDR3 coding sequence is TGTGCCAGCAGCTTCCCAGTGGAGACCCAGTACTTC.

This clonotype was found a few times. The chain joins TRBV7-3 to TRBJ2-5; weak D call: TRBD1 (6 bases). Germline-derived CDR1 and CDR2 are SGHTA and FQGTGA. There are 14 residues in the CDR3. V was shortened by 5 bases and J by 5 bases, with 15 bases between the two germline ends. CDR3 DNA sequence: TGTGCCAGCAGCAAACAGGGTTCTGAGGAGACCCAGTACTTC. Encoded protein: CASSKQGSEETQYF.

The chain couples TRBV29-1 to TRBJ1-3; D unclear. Germline values: CDR1 SQVTM, CDR2 ANQGSEA. This CDR3 comprises 11 residues. Trimming cost V 6 bases and J 0 bases, with 3 bases left between them. This CDR3 reads CSVYSGNTIYF. For the CDR3, the DNA is TGCAGCGTCTACTCTGGAAACACCATATATTTT. The entire variable domain, with the rest obtained from reference TRBV29-1 and TRBJ1-3, is as follows: SAVISQKPSRDICQRGTSLTIQCQVDSQVTMMFWYRQQPGQSLTLIATANQGSEATYESGFVIDKFPISRPNLTFSTLTVSNMSPEDSSIYLCSVYSGNTIYFGEGSWLTVV.

The V gene is TRBV6-2 or TRBV6-3, the J gene TRBJ2-2; 11 bases are shared with TRBD2. Trimming removed 3 bases from V and 6 bases from J; junction bases left unmatched: 12. The germline V gene encodes CDR1 MNHEY and CDR2 SVGEGT. This CDR3 comprises 18 residues. Here the CDR3 reads CASSYSEPGLAEPGELFF. The CDR3 coding sequence is TGTGCCAGCAGTTATTCAGAACCGGGACTAGCGGAGCCCGGGGAGCTGTTTTTT.